This T cell receptor beta chain is drawn from a study of cytomegalovirus exposure and HLA in healthy donors. This clone has a handful of counts. Researchers ran the PCR with 60 Vbeta and 13 Jbeta primers. Sequenced by immunoSEQ multiplex PCR; TCRdb stores in-frame clones only, minus some. The sample consists of 100,000 to 150,000 clones, roughly 15% of them appearing once. This CDR3 is 13 amino acids long. Trimming shortened V by 5 bases and J by 1 base, and 9 bases separated the two germline ends. In germline, CDR1 is SGHDT, CDR2 YYEEEE. The TCR sequence derives from a female donor in good health and CMV-seropositive. The material sequenced was PBMCs. This rearrangement joins TRBV5-6 to TRBJ1-1; D might be TRBD1 (6 bases). The CDR3 sequence: CASSEDRNTEAFF. The DNA of the CDR3 is TGTGCCAGCAGTGAGGACAGGAACACTGAAGCTTTCTTT. Combining the CDR3 with reference TRBV5-6 and TRBJ1-1 gives the whole variable domain DAGVTQSPTHLIKTRGQQVTLRCSPKSGHDTVSWYQQALGQGPQFIFQYYEEEERQRGNFPDRFSGHQFPNYSSELNVNALLLGDSALYLCASSEDRNTEAFFGQGTRLTVV.